This T cell receptor beta chain was identified during a study of blood T cells in healthy people across ages. The germline V gene encodes CDR1 GTSNPN and CDR2 SVGIG (reference sequence). The CDR3 sequence is 12 residues long. The germline V and J ends were trimmed by 6 bases and 12 bases, with 18 bases remaining between them. Isolated PBMCs totaled at least 6.5 million in each sample. Primed by a sample-barcoded 5' primer and a J-beta primer mix, a second PCR proceeded for about 7 to 11 cycles. MiXCR was run by TCRdb on the 5' RACE reads, yielding one entry per CDR3 protein. Of some 790,000 distinct CDR3 sequences listed, around 28% were seen once; the top ten hold 15% to 20%.

Sequences were obtained from blood. This sequence joins TRBV30 and TRBJ2-1, with D perhaps TRBD1 (6 bases). This clonotype was obtained from a woman of 80 years or more in good health. The DNA of the CDR3 is TGTGCCTGCCGGGACATACCGTACGGGCAGTTCTTC. It yields the protein CACRDIPYGQFF.